Following are 5 T cell receptor beta chains from one sample sequenced in a study of human T cells and chemical hapten exposure. Extraction of total RNA was performed on unfractionated whole blood. Individual cDNA molecules in this library carried unique molecular identifiers. TCRdb reanalysed the reads using MiXCR and keeps one entry per CDR3 protein. The profile covers roughly 120,000 distinct CDR3 sequences, with approximately 9.3% appearing a single time and just over 1.4% taken by the ten largest. The specimen was whole blood. The source is a human donor in good health. Some clones in this sample may be carry-over from other donors' samples.

This clonotype was counted between two and nine times. The V and J genes are TRBV6-2 or TRBV6-3 and TRBJ1-1; a possible D gene is TRBD1 (6 bases). The V and J ends lost 6 bases and 6 bases respectively, with 20 bases between them. Germline values: CDR1 MNHEY, CDR2 SVGEGT. The CDR3 sequence is 15 residues long. The CDR3, as DNA: TGTGCCAGCAGCAAACTGGAGGGGGGTCGCCCTGAAGCTTTCTTT. Its protein product is CASSKLEGGRPEAFF.

This clonotype occurred a few times. CDR3 DNA sequence: TGTGCCAGCAGCCCCTCGACAGGCTACACCGGGGAGCTGTTTTTT. Translation: CASSPSTGYTGELFF. The chain recombines TRBV7-9 with TRBJ2-2; possible D gene TRBD1, 6 bases. Germline CDR1 is SEHNR and CDR2 is FQNEAQ (reference sequence). Trimming removed 5 bases at V and 3 bases at J, with 13 bases between. The CDR3 totals 15 residues.

This clonotype was detected a few times. CDR3 nucleotides: TGTGCCAGCAGTGAAAAGCGGGAGCTATCCTACGAGCAGTACTTC. Amino acid sequence: CASSEKRELSYEQYF. The chain recombines TRBV2 with TRBJ2-7; 8 bases align to TRBD2. The CDR3 loop spans 15 amino acids. The junction had 4 bases not matched to a gene; V was cut back by 2 bases and J by 1 base. CDR1 and CDR2 (germline): SNHLY, FYNNEI.

This clonotype was detected a few times. The chain couples TRBV25-1 to TRBJ2-5; D could derive from TRBD1 or TRBD2 (5 bases each). The CDR3 has 14 residues. Trimming left V 8 bases short and J 5 bases short, with 18 bases between. Germline CDR1 reads MGHDK; CDR2 reads SYGVNS. CDR3 sequence: CASLVNTGGETQYF. CDR3 bases: TGTGCCAGCTTAGTAAATACAGGAGGCGAGACCCAGTACTTC.

This clonotype was detected many times. This chain links TRBV6-5 with TRBJ2-3; D call uncertain. CDR3 size: 14 residues. The germline V gene has CDR1 MNHEY and CDR2 SVGAGI. Between the trimmed V and J ends, which lost 2 bases and 5 bases, there was a span of 11 bases. In DNA, the CDR3 is TGTGCCAGCAGTTACGCCCCCGGTATAGATACGCAGTATTTT. This codes for CASSYAPGIDTQYF.